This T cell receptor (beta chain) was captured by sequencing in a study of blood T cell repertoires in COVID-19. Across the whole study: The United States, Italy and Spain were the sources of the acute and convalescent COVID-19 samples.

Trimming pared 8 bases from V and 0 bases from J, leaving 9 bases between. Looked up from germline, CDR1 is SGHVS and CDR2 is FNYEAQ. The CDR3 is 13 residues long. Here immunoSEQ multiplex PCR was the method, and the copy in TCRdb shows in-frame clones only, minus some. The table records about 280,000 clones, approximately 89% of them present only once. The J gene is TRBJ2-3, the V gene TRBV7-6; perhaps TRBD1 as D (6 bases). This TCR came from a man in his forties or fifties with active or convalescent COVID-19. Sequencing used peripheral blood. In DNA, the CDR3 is TGTGCCAGCGGGGGACACAGCACAGATACGCAGTATTTT. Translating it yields CASGGHSTDTQYF. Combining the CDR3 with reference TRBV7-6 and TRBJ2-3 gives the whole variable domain GAGVSQSPRYKVTKRGQDVALRCDPISGHVSLYWYRQALGQGPEFLTYFNYEAQQDKSGLPNDRFSAERPEGSISTLTIQRTEQRDSAMYRCASGGHSTDTQYFGPGTRLTVL.